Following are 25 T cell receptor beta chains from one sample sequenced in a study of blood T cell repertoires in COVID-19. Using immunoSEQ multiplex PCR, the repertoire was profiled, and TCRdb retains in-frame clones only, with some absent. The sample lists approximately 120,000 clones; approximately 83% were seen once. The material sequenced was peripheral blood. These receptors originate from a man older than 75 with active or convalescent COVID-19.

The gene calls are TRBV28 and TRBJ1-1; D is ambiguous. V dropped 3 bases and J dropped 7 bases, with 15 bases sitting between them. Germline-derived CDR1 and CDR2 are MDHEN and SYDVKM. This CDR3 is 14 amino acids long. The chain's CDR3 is CASSFTSSPIEAFF. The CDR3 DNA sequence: TGTGCCAGCAGTTTTACTTCGTCCCCAATTGAAGCTTTCTTT.

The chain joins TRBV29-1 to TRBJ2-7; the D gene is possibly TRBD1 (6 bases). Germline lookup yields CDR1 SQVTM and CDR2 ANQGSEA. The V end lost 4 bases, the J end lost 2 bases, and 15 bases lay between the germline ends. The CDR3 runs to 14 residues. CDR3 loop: CSVVPRAGAYEQYF. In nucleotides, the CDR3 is TGCAGCGTTGTCCCCCGGGCAGGGGCCTACGAGCAGTACTTC.

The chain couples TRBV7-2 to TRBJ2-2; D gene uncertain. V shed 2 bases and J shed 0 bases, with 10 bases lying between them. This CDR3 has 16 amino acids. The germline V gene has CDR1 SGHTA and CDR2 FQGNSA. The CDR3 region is CASSLLSLANTGELFF. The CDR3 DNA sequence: TGTGCCAGCAGCTTATTATCCCTCGCGAACACCGGGGAGCTGTTTTTT.

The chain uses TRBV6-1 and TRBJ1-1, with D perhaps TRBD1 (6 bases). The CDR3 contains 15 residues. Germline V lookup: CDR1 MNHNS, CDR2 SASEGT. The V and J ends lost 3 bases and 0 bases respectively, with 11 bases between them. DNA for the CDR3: TGTGCCAGCAGTGATCAAGGACAGTTGAACACTGAAGCTTTCTTT. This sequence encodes CASSDQGQLNTEAFF.

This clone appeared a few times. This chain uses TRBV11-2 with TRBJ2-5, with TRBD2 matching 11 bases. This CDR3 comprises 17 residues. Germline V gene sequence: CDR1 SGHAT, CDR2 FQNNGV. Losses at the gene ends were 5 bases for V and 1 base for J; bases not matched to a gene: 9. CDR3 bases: TGTGCCAGCAGCCCAAGCGCTAGCGGGGGGCTCCAAGAGACCCAGTACTTC. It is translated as CASSPSASGGLQETQYF.

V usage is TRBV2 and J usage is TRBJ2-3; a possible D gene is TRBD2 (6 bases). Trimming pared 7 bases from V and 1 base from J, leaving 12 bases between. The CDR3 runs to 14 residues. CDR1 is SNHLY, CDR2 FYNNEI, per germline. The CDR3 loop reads CASTQPGGTDTQYF. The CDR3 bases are TGTGCCAGCACTCAGCCGGGGGGCACAGATACGCAGTATTTT.

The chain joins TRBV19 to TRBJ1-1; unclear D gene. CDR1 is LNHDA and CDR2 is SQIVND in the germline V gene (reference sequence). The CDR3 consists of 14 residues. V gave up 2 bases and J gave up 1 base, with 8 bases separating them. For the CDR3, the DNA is TGTGCCAGTAGTATATTCGGTCAGAACACTGAAGCTTTCTTT. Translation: CASSIFGQNTEAFF.

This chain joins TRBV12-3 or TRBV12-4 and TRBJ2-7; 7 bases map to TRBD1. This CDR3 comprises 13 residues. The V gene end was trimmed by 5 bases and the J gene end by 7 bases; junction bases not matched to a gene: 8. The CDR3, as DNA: TGTGCCAGCAGTAGTACAGGGGTCCTGGAGCAGTACTTC. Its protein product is CASSSTGVLEQYF.

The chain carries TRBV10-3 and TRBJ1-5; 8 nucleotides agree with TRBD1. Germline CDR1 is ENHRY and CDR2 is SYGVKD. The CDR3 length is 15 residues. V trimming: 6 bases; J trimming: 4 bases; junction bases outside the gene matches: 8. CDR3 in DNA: TGTGCCATCAGCCCCGGCGGACAGGGTAATCAGCCCCAGCATTTT. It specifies CAISPGGQGNQPQHF.

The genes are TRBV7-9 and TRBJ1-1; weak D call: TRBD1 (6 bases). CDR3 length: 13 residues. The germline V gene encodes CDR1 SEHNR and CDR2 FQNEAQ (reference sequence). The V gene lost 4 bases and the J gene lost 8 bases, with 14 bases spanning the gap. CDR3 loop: CASSSRSGVEAFF. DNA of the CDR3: TGTGCCAGCAGCTCCCGTTCAGGGGTAGAAGCTTTCTTT.

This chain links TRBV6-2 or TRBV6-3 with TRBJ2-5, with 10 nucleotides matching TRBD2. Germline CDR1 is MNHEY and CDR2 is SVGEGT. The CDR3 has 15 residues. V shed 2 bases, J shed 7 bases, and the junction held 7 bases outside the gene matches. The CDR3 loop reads CASSYRLAGEGTQYF. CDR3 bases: TGTGCCAGCAGTTACAGGCTAGCGGGAGAGGGGACCCAGTACTTC.

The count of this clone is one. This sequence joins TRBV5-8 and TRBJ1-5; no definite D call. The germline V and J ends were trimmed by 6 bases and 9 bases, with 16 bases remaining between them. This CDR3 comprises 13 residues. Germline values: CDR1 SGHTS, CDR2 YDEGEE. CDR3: CASIPVRAGPQHF. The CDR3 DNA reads TGTGCCAGCATCCCGGTGAGGGCGGGGCCCCAGCATTTT. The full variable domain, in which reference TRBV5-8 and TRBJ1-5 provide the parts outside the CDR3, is EAGVTQSPTHLIKTRGQQATLRCSPISGHTSVYWYQQALGLGLQFLLWYDEGEERNRGNFPPRFSGRQFPNYSSELNVNALELEDSALYLCASIPVRAGPQHFGDGTRLSIL.

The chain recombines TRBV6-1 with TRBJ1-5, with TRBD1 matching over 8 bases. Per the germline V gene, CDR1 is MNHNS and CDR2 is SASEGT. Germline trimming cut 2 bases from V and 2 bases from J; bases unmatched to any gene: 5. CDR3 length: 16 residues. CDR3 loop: CASSETRGRGNQPQHF. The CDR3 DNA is TGTGCCAGCAGTGAAACCAGGGGGCGCGGCAATCAGCCCCAGCATTTT.

CDR3 DNA sequence: TGTGCCAGCAGCTCCAGGGGTCCCCGCTATGGCTACACCTTC. This codes for CASSSRGPRYGYTF. The V and J genes are TRBV7-8 and TRBJ1-2; D is perhaps TRBD1 (6 bases). From germline, CDR1 is SGHVS and CDR2 FQNEAQ. V lost 4 bases, J lost 4 bases, and 13 bases lay in between. This CDR3 comprises 14 residues.

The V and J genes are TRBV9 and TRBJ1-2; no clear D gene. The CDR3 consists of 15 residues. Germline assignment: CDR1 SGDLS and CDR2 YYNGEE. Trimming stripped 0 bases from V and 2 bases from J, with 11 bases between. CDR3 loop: CASSVDMAGNYGYTF. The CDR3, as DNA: TGTGCCAGCAGCGTAGATATGGCGGGGAACTATGGCTACACCTTC.

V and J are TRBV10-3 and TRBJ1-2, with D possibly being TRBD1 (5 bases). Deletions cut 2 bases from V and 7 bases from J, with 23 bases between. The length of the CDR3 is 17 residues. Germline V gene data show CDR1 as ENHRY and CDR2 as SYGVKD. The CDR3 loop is CAISEGVFGRVDLGYTF. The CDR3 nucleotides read TGTGCCATCAGTGAGGGGGTTTTTGGCAGGGTAGACCTTGGCTACACCTTC.

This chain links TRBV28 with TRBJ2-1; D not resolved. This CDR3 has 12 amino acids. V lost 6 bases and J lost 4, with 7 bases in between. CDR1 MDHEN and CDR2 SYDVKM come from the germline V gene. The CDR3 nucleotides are TGTGCCAGCAGCCTATTGTACAATGAGCAGTTCTTC. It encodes CASSLLYNEQFF.

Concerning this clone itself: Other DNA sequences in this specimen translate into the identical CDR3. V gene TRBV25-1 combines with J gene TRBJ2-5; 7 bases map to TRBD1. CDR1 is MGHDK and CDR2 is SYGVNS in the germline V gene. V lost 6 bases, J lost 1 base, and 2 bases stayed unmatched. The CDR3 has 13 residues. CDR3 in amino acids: CASRTGAQETQYF. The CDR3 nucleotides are TGTGCCAGCAGAACAGGGGCCCAAGAGACCCAGTACTTC.

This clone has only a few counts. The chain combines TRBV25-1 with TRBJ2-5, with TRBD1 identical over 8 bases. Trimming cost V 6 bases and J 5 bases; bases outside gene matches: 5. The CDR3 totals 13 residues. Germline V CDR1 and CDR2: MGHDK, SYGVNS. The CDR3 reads CASRDRVVETQYF. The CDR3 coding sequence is TGTGCCAGCAGGGACAGGGTGGTGGAGACCCAGTACTTC.

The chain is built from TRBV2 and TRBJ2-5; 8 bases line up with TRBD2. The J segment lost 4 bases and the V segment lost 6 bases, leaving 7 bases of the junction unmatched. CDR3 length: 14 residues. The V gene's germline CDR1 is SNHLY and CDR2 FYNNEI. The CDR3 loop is CASRSGRSGETQYF. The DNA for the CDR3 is TGTGCCAGCAGAAGCGGGAGAAGCGGAGAGACCCAGTACTTC.

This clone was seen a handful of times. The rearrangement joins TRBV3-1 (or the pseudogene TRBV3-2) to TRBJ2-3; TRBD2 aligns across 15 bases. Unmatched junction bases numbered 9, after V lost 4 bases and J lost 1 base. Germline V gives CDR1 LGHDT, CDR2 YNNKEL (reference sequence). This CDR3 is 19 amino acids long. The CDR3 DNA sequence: TGTGCCAGCAGCCGAGCGGGGACTAGCGGGAGGTGGGGCACAGATACGCAGTATTTT. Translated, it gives CASSRAGTSGRWGTDTQYF.

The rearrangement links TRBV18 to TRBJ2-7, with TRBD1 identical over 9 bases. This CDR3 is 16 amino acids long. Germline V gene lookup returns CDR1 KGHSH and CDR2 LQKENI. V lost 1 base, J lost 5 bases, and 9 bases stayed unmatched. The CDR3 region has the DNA TGTGCCAGCTCACCACTCCGGGGACAGGGCTTTAACGAGCAGTACTTC. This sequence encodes CASSPLRGQGFNEQYF.

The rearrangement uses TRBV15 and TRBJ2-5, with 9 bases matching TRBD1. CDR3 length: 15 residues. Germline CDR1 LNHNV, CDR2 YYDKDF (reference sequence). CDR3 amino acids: CAYAERTGVRETQYF. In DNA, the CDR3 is TGTGCTTACGCTGAGCGGACAGGGGTGAGAGAGACCCAGTACTTC.

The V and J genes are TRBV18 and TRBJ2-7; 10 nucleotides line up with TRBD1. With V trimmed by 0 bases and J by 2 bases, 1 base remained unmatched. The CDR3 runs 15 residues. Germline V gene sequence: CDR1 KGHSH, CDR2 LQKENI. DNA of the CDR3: TGTGCCAGCTCACCACCTGACAGGGGGCCCTACGAGCAGTACTTC. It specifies CASSPPDRGPYEQYF.

The DNA of the CDR3 is TGTGCCACCAGCAGAGGTCTGACAGGGGGTCTGCTTGCTTTCTTT. Translated, it gives CATSRGLTGGLLAFF. This chain uses TRBV15 with TRBJ1-1, with 9 bases lining up with TRBD1. Germline V CDR1 and CDR2: LNHNV, YYDKDF (reference sequence). J lost 11 bases, V lost 1 base, and 11 bases had no gene match. The CDR3 runs 15 residues. The full variable domain, completed using reference TRBV15 and TRBJ1-1, is DAMVIQNPRYQVTQFGKPVTLSCSQTLNHNVMYWYQQKSSQAPKLLFHYYDKDFNNEADTPDNFQSRRPNTSFCFLDIRSPGLGDTAMYLCATSRGLTGGLLAFFGQGTRLTVV.